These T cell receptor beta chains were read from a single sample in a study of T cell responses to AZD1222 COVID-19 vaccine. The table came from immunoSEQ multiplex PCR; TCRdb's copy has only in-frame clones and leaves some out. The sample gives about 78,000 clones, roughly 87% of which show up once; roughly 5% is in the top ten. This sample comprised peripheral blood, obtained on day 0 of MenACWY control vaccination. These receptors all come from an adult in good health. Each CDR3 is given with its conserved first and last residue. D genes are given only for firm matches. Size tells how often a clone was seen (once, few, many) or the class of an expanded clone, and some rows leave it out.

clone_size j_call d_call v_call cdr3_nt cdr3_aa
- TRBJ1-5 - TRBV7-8 TGTGCCAGCAGCTCCGGGTTTTATCAGCCCCAGCATTTT CASSSGFYQPQHF
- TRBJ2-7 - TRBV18 TGTGCCAGCTCACCACGGGGATCCGAGCAGTACTTC CASSPRGSEQYF
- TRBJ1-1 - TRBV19 TGTGCCAGTAGCATCCAGGTGAACACTGAAGCTTTCTTT CASSIQVNTEAFF
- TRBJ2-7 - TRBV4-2 TGTGCCAGCAGCCAAGCCTCCGTGGACAGAGCCTACGAGCAGTACTTC CASSQASVDRAYEQYF
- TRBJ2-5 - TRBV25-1 TGTGCCAGCAGCTCGGGTGGGTTAGGGGAGACCCAGTACTTC CASSSGGLGETQYF
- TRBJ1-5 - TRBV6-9 TGTGCCAGCAGTTATACAGACCCAAATAGCAATCAGCCCCAGCATTTT CASSYTDPNSNQPQHF
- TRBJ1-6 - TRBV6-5 TGTGCCAGCAGTTACCCGGGACGGTCACCCCTCCACTTT CASSYPGRSPLHF
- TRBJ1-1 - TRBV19 TGTGCCAGTAGTATACGGGAGAACACTGAAGCTTTCTTT CASSIRENTEAFF
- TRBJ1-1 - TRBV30 TGTGCCTGGAGTGGATCCGAGACAGGAGCGAACACTGAAGCTTTCTTT CAWSGSETGANTEAFF
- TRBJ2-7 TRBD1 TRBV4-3 TGCGCCAGCAGGCGCCGACAGGGGGAAGGCGAGCAGTACTTC CASRRRQGEGEQYF
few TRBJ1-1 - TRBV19 TGTGCCAGTAAACTCCGGGGCTTTGAAGCTTTCTTT CASKLRGFEAFF
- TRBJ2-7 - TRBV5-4 TGTGCCAGCAGCTTCGCCCGAAGGGAGCAGTACTTC CASSFARREQYF
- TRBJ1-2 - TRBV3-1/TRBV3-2 TGTGCCAGCAGCCAAGAAACTTCCGGCAGGGACTATGGCTACACCTTC CASSQETSGRDYGYTF
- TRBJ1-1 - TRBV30 TGTGCCTGGAGTAGAAAGGGATCCCTTACGAACACTGAAGCTTTCTTT CAWSRKGSLTNTEAFF
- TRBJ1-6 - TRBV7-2 TGTGCCAGCACCCTATGGGGTGGGGATTCACCCCTCCACTTT CASTLWGGDSPLHF
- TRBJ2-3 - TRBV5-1 TGCGCCAGCAGCTTGGACTCGCCTAGCAGCACAGATACGCAGTATTTT CASSLDSPSSTDTQYF
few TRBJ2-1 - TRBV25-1 TGTGCCAGACTGTACTCTAACCAGGGCAATGAGCAGTTCTTC CARLYSNQGNEQFF
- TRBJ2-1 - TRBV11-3 TGTGCCAGCAGCCCCCCCTCCGGGAACTCCTACAATGAGCAGTTCTTC CASSPPSGNSYNEQFF
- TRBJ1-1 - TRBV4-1 TGCGCCAGCAGCCAAGAGGGCGATAGAGCTTTCTTT CASSQEGDRAFF
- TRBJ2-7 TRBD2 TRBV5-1 TGCGCCAGCAGCTTGGGGTGGATAGCGGGGATAGTCGACGAGCAGTACTTC CASSLGWIAGIVDEQYF
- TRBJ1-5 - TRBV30 TGTGCCTGGAGTCCCGGGTTGCCCGGACAGCCCCAGCATTTT CAWSPGLPGQPQHF
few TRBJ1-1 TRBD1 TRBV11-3 TGTGCCAGCAGCCTCCGGACAGGATTAATTGGGGAAGCTTTCTTT CASSLRTGLIGEAFF
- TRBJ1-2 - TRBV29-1 TGCAGCGTTGAGTGGGGACTTTCCTATGGCTACACCTTC CSVEWGLSYGYTF
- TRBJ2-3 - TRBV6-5 TGTGCCAGCTCCCCAAGGCGGGATACGCAGTATTTT CASSPRRDTQYF